The clone carrying this TCR beta chain was counted at least ten times. Relying on iRepertoire HTBI primers and Arm-PCR of CDR3 regions, the team built TCR beta libraries. MiXCR was run by TCRdb on the multiplex PCR reads, yielding one entry per CDR3 protein. The top ten hold around 20% of the sample, which has around 250,000 distinct CDR3 sequences, around 16% seen once. The CDR3 loop spans 16 amino acids. Germline V lookup: CDR1 LGHDT, CDR2 YNNKEL (reference sequence). The V segment lost 4 bases and the J segment 0 bases; nucleotides outside the gene matches: 3. The data stem from a study of regulatory T cells in long-lasting Graves disease. Time point given: newly diagnosed GD, antithyroid drugs for less than 3 months. After RNA was extracted from PBMCs, the TCR library was made from it.

The sequenced sample was peripheral blood mononuclear cells (PBMCs), obtained at new diagnosis, from a patient treated with antithyroid drugs. The J gene is TRBJ2-5, the V gene TRBV3-1; 12 nucleotides match TRBD2. This sequence originates from a female donor with Graves disease. CDR3 region: CASSPWTSGNQETQYF. In nucleotides, the CDR3 is TGTGCCAGCAGCCCGTGGACTAGCGGGAACCAAGAGACCCAGTACTTC.